A single sample is the source of the 27 T cell receptor beta chains below, sequenced in a study of OX40 agonist ivuxolimab in advanced cancers. Assay: immunoSEQ multiplex PCR; the TCRdb copy retains only in-frame clones and omits some. The sample has fewer than 85,000 clones, 75% to 95% seen once. Sequencing was performed on CD4+ or CD8+ T cells sorted from blood, taken in a trial of the OX40 agonist ivuxolimab. The receptors come from an adult with an advanced solid tumor such as melanoma, head and neck, liver or kidney cancer.

The V call is TRBV19, the J call TRBJ1-2, with D possibly being TRBD1 (6 bases). From germline, CDR1 is LNHDA and CDR2 SQIVND (reference sequence). The CDR3 has 13 amino acids. V was pared by 3 bases and J by 6 bases, with 11 bases between. CDR3: CASSMSRDNGYTF. The CDR3 DNA reads as TGTGCCAGTAGTATGAGCCGGGACAATGGCTACACCTTC.

The chain uses TRBV5-1 and TRBJ2-7, with TRBD2 matching over 8 bases. Trimming cost V 4 bases and J 2 bases; bases outside gene matches: 8. The CDR3 contains 15 residues. Germline CDR1 reads SGHRS; CDR2 reads YFSETQ. The CDR3 sequence: CASSTSSGPAYEQYF. The DNA for the CDR3 is TGCGCCAGCAGCACCTCTAGCGGGCCCGCCTACGAGCAGTACTTC.

V gene TRBV11-3 combines with J gene TRBJ2-3; D tentatively fits TRBD1 or TRBD2 (5 bases each). Per germline, CDR1 SGHNT and CDR2 YENEEA. There are 15 residues in the CDR3. V gave up 4 bases and J gave up 3 bases, with 14 bases separating them. CDR3 protein: CASSSLGPGTDTQYF. DNA for the CDR3: TGTGCCAGCAGCTCATTGGGACCGGGAACAGATACGCAGTATTTT. The variable domain in full, completed from reference TRBV11-3 and TRBJ2-3, reads EAGVVQSPRYKIIEKKQPVAFWCNPISGHNTLYWYLQNLGQGPELLIRYENEEAVDDSQLPKDRFSAERLKGVDSTLKIQPAELGDSAVYLCASSSLGPGTDTQYFGPGTRLTVL.

The chain uses TRBV13 and TRBJ2-3; 7 nucleotides align to TRBD1. The germline V gene encodes CDR1 PRHDT and CDR2 FYEKMQ (reference sequence). CDR3 length equals 13 residues. V shed 5 bases, J shed 4 bases, and the junction held 3 bases outside the gene matches. DNA of the CDR3: TGTGCCAGCAGCCCCAGGGGGTCAGATACGCAGTATTTT. It codes for CASSPRGSDTQYF.

This rearrangement joins TRBV7-2 to TRBJ2-3, with D perhaps being TRBD1 or TRBD2 (5 bases each). Germline V gene data show CDR1 as SGHTA and CDR2 as FQGNSA. The CDR3 extends over 13 amino acids. V lost 3 bases and J lost 4, with 8 bases in between. This chain's CDR3 is CASSLRGADTQYF. The CDR3 coding sequence is TGTGCCAGCAGCTTGCGAGGGGCAGATACGCAGTATTTT.

The chain combines TRBV19 with TRBJ1-5; no firm D call. The CDR3 consists of 15 residues. V was pared by 3 bases and J by 4 bases, with 13 bases between. CDR1 is LNHDA and CDR2 is SQIVND in the germline V gene (reference sequence). Here the CDR3 reads CASSINRVGNQPQHF. CDR3 in DNA: TGTGCCAGTAGTATCAATAGGGTGGGTAATCAGCCCCAGCATTTT.

The V gene is TRBV28, the J gene TRBJ2-3; perhaps TRBD2 as D (6 bases). The germline V gene has CDR1 MDHEN and CDR2 SYDVKM. V lost 4 bases, J lost 2 bases, and 13 bases lay in between. The CDR3 is 15 amino acids. CDR3 residues: CASSSSGTYTDTQYF. The DNA of the CDR3 is TGTGCCAGCAGTTCATCCGGGACTTACACAGATACGCAGTATTTT.

This clone was seen just once. This chain links TRBV6-1 with TRBJ1-1; D might be TRBD1 (6 bases). V was cut by 1 base and J by 9 bases, with 12 bases left in between. There are 13 residues in the CDR3. Germline CDR1 and CDR2: MNHNS and SASEGT. CDR3 protein: CASSEDVTGQAFF. DNA for the CDR3: TGTGCCAGCAGTGAAGACGTGACAGGTCAAGCTTTCTTT.

This chain uses TRBV5-1 with TRBJ2-3; D is possibly TRBD1 or TRBD2 (5 bases each). The V gene's germline CDR1 is SGHRS and CDR2 YFSETQ. Trimming cost V 4 bases and J 2 bases, with 11 bases left between them. This CDR3 region has 14 residues. The DNA of the CDR3 is TGCGCCAGCAGCCGGGACGGAAACACAGATACGCAGTATTTT. It yields the protein CASSRDGNTDTQYF.

The rearrangement joins TRBV6-6 to TRBJ2-7, with D possibly being TRBD2 (7 bases). Germline values: CDR1 MNHNY, CDR2 SVGAGI (reference sequence). This CDR3 contains 16 residues. V dropped 4 bases and J dropped 5 bases, with 21 bases sitting between them. CDR3: CASSSRAGTTFNEQYF. Here the CDR3 DNA reads TGTGCCAGCAGTTCTAGAGCGGGGACAACTTTTAACGAGCAGTACTTC.

This chain joins TRBV10-3 and TRBJ2-3; D remains ambiguous. The CDR3 length is 13 residues. Trimming cost V 4 bases and J 1 base, with 6 bases left between them. CDR1 and CDR2 from the germline V gene are ENHRY and SYGVKD. CDR3 coding DNA: TGTGCCATCAGTGGGGCAGGCACAGATACGCAGTATTTT. Protein sequence: CAISGAGTDTQYF.

This sequence joins TRBV5-6 and TRBJ1-2, with D hard to call. V gave up 2 bases and J gave up 2 bases, with 10 bases separating them. Germline CDR1 and CDR2: SGHDT and YYEEEE. This CDR3 is 14 amino acids long. CDR3 amino acids: CASSLGFQNYGYTF. The CDR3 coding sequence is TGTGCCAGCAGCTTAGGCTTTCAGAACTATGGCTACACCTTC.

The chain employs TRBV7-6 and TRBJ2-2, with TRBD1 identical over 11 bases. Germline V gene data show CDR1 as SGHVS and CDR2 as FNYEAQ. V gave up 6 bases and J gave up 8 bases; unmatched junction bases: 11. CDR3 length: 16 residues. The CDR3 bases are TGTGCCAGCAGTAACGGACAGGGGGCCTTCGGGGGGGAGCTGTTTTTT. Protein sequence: CASSNGQGAFGGELFF.

The chain uses TRBV5-6 and TRBJ2-1; 9 bases fit TRBD2. The germline V gene encodes CDR1 SGHDT and CDR2 YYEEEE. Trimming cost V 5 bases and J 5 bases; bases outside gene matches: 14. This CDR3 has 17 amino acids. The CDR3 reads CASSRRISGRTHNEQFF. The CDR3 DNA is TGTGCCAGCAGTCGGAGGATTAGCGGGAGAACCCACAATGAGCAGTTCTTC.

The CDR3 coding sequence is TGCGCCAGCAAGCTAGGGACGGACCATAATGAAAAACTGTTTTTT. Protein sequence: CASKLGTDHNEKLFF. The rearrangement joins TRBV5-1 to TRBJ1-4, with D perhaps TRBD1 (5 bases). The germline V gene has CDR1 SGHRS and CDR2 YFSETQ. Trimming left V 6 bases short and J 4 bases short, with 16 bases between. The CDR3 totals 15 residues. The full variable domain, its missing parts supplied by reference TRBV5-1 and TRBJ1-4, is KAGVTQTPRYLIKTRGQQVTLSCSPISGHRSVSWYQQTPGQGLQFLFEYFSETQRNKGNFPGRFSGRQFSNSRSEMNVSTLELGDSALYLCASKLGTDHNEKLFFGSGTQLSVL.

V and J are TRBV6-5 and TRBJ2-5; D uncertain. V shed 0 bases and J shed 2 bases, with 7 bases lying between them. The CDR3 length is 14 residues. Germline V gene data show CDR1 as MNHEY and CDR2 as SVGAGI. The CDR3 nucleotides are TGTGCCAGCAGTTACTCCTCGAGGCAAGAGACCCAGTACTTC. Translated: CASSYSSRQETQYF.

This sequence joins TRBV18 and TRBJ2-5, with 14 bases that match TRBD2. The germline V gene has CDR1 KGHSH and CDR2 LQKENI. V shed 5 bases, J shed 5 bases, and the junction held 13 bases outside the gene matches. There are 18 residues in the CDR3. DNA of the CDR3: TGTGCCAGCTCAACCGGACCCGGGACTAGCGGGAGAGGGGAGACCCAGTACTTC. Its protein product is CASSTGPGTSGRGETQYF.

The chain links TRBV29-1 to TRBJ1-1, with a tentative D call TRBD1 (5 bases). Germline lookup yields CDR1 SQVTM and CDR2 ANQGSEA. V was trimmed by 6 bases and J by 1 base, leaving 9 bases between them. The CDR3 runs 12 residues. The CDR3 region has the DNA TGCAGCGTGCGGGGACCGAACACTGAAGCTTTCTTT. Its translation: CSVRGPNTEAFF.

The chain combines TRBV9 with TRBJ2-6, with D possibly TRBD1 on 5 matching bases. This CDR3 contains 16 residues. Germline V CDR1 and CDR2: SGDLS, YYNGEE. The ends were cut back, 3 bases at V and 0 bases at J, with 10 bases in the middle. The CDR3 sequence is CASSADRYSGANVLTF. The CDR3 nucleotides are TGTGCCAGCAGCGCTGACAGATACTCTGGGGCCAACGTCCTGACTTTC.

There are a few counts of this clone. The chain recombines TRBV4-1 with TRBJ1-2, with 12 positions matching TRBD1. Unmatched junction bases numbered 5, after V lost 0 bases and J lost 0 bases. Germline V lookup: CDR1 MGHRA, CDR2 YSYEKL. The CDR3 is made up of 18 amino acids. The CDR3 region has the DNA TGCGCCAGCAGCCAAGATTGGGACAGGGGGCATGCTAACTATGGCTACACCTTC. Its translation is CASSQDWDRGHANYGYTF.

The chain couples TRBV30 to TRBJ2-7; TRBD2 is a possible D gene (5 bases). This CDR3 region has 13 residues. Between the trimmed V and J ends, which lost 3 bases and 4 bases, there was a span of 13 bases. The germline V gene has CDR1 GTSNPN and CDR2 SVGIG (reference sequence). In DNA form, the CDR3 reads TGTGCCTGGAGATATGGACTTCAGTACGAGCAGTACTTC. This codes for CAWRYGLQYEQYF.

V usage is TRBV30 and J usage is TRBJ2-3; 7 positions match TRBD2. Germline loops: CDR1 GTSNPN, CDR2 SVGIG (reference sequence). V trimming: 0 bases; J trimming: 6 bases; junction bases outside the gene matches: 3. This CDR3 comprises 13 residues. CDR3 nucleotides: TGTGCCTGGAGTGTCGGGGGGTCTGATACGCAGTATTTT. Translation gives CAWSVGGSDTQYF.

The V and J genes are TRBV19 and TRBJ2-3; TRBD2 matches 8 bases. The CDR3 runs 15 residues. Germline V lookup: CDR1 LNHDA, CDR2 SQIVND (reference sequence). Trimming cost V 7 bases and J 5 bases; bases outside gene matches: 11. The chain's CDR3 is CASTKSGRGGDTQYF. The DNA of the CDR3 is TGTGCCAGTACCAAGTCCGGTCGGGGGGGAGATACGCAGTATTTT.

This chain joins TRBV18 and TRBJ1-4; D unresolved. The ends were cut back, 1 base at V and 7 bases at J, with 7 bases in the middle. Germline V CDR1 and CDR2: KGHSH, LQKENI. This CDR3 contains 13 residues. CDR3 nucleotides: TGTGCCAGCTCACCACAGGGAAGTGAAAAACTGTTTTTT. Translation: CASSPQGSEKLFF.

This chain uses TRBV19 with TRBJ2-3; D possibly matches TRBD1 or TRBD2 (5 bases each). Germline loops: CDR1 LNHDA, CDR2 SQIVND (reference sequence). This CDR3 region has 12 residues. Trimming left V 8 bases short and J 5 bases short, with 11 bases between. DNA of the CDR3: TGTGCCAGTTCTAGCCAGGGAGATACGCAGTATTTT. It encodes CASSSQGDTQYF.

This chain uses TRBV13 with TRBJ2-7; D is uncertain. V lost 5 bases, J lost 1 base, and 15 bases lay in between. Germline-derived CDR1 and CDR2 are PRHDT and FYEKMQ (reference sequence). The CDR3 spans 15 residues. The CDR3 is CASSPRGRQSYEQYF. CDR3 nucleotides: TGTGCCAGCAGCCCCCGAGGAAGGCAATCCTACGAGCAGTACTTC.

V is TRBV7-2 and J is TRBJ2-7; TRBD2 agrees at 12 bases. The V segment lost 5 bases and the J segment 3 bases; nucleotides outside the gene matches: 8. CDR1 is SGHTA, CDR2 FQGNSA, per germline. The length of the CDR3 is 16 residues. The CDR3 nucleotides read TGTGCCAGCAGCCTCCGGACTAGCGGGAAAAGCTACGAGCAGTACTTC. This codes for CASSLRTSGKSYEQYF.